The 21 T cell receptor beta chains given below trace back to one sample, sequenced in a study of T cell responses to AZD1222 COVID-19 vaccine. Profiling relied on immunoSEQ multiplex PCR, and the TCRdb table lists in-frame clones only, not all of them. The sample yields 65,000 to 90,000 clones, about 87% seen once. Sample: peripheral blood, taken on day 0 of AZD1222 vaccination. The receptors derive from an adult in good health.

Only one count was recorded for this clone. The rearrangement links TRBV23-1 to TRBJ1-6; TRBD1 matches at 9 bases. TRBV23-1 falls under the ORF class, with uncertain function. The CDR3 is 18 amino acids. J lost 0 bases, V lost 0 bases, and 3 bases had no gene match. The CDR3 DNA reads as TGCGCCAGCAGTCAATCATCGACAGGGGGCTCCTATAATTCACCCCTCCACTTT. Protein product: CASSQSSTGGSYNSPLHF.

V is TRBV2 and J is TRBJ1-6; TRBD1 matches 9 bases. The germline V gene has CDR1 SNHLY and CDR2 FYNNEI. The CDR3 consists of 15 residues. With V trimmed by 4 bases and J by 11 bases, 9 bases remained unmatched. The CDR3 reads CASSALGTGYPPLHF. The CDR3 bases are TGTGCCAGCAGTGCCCTCGGGACAGGGTACCCACCCCTCCACTTT.

This chain joins TRBV5-4 and TRBJ2-7, with 7 bases fitting TRBD2. The CDR3 length is 15 residues. J was trimmed by 0 bases and V by 0 bases; bases with no gene match: 3. Looked up from germline, CDR1 is SGHNT and CDR2 is YYREEE (reference sequence). CDR3 protein: CASSLGSGPSYEQYF. DNA of the CDR3: TGTGCCAGCAGCTTGGGTAGCGGGCCCTCCTACGAGCAGTACTTC.

This clone was counted a single time. The chain employs TRBV5-6 and TRBJ2-6, with D possibly being TRBD1 or TRBD2 (5 bases each). CDR3 length: 16 amino acids. Deletions cut 4 bases from V and 2 bases from J, with 13 bases between. Germline loops: CDR1 SGHDT, CDR2 YYEEEE. DNA for the CDR3: TGTGCCAGCAGCCGGGGACGAGCTCCTGGGGCCAACGTCCTGACTTTC. As protein: CASSRGRAPGANVLTF.

About this clone: One junction end does not reproduce the germline sequence, and a read error may be involved. The chain joins TRBV12-3 or TRBV12-4 to TRBJ2-5, with D perhaps matching TRBD1 (5 bases). The CDR3 spans 13 residues. The CDR3 sequence: CASSLGALGTQYF. The CDR3 nucleotides are TGTGCCAGCAGCTTAGGGGCCCTCGGGACCCAGTACTTC.

This sequence joins TRBV5-4 and TRBJ1-3, with a possible D match to TRBD1 (6 bases). The CDR3 sequence is 15 residues long. Looked up from germline, CDR1 is SGHNT and CDR2 is YYREEE (reference sequence). V was trimmed by 4 bases and J by 1 base, leaving 12 bases between them. In nucleotides, the CDR3 is TGTGCCAGCAGCCGATCGGACAGATCTGGAAACACCATATATTTT. As protein: CASSRSDRSGNTIYF. The entire variable domain, with the rest obtained from reference TRBV5-4 and TRBJ1-3, is as follows: ETGVTQSPTHLIKTRGQQVTLRCSSQSGHNTVSWYQQALGQGPQFIFQYYREEENGRGNFPPRFSGLQFPNYSSELNVNALELDDSALYLCASSRSDRSGNTIYFGEGSWLTVV.

This chain joins TRBV5-1 and TRBJ1-2; 7 bases agree with TRBD1. The trim removed 4 bases at V and 8 bases at J, leaving 14 bases unmatched. This CDR3 is 15 amino acids long. Germline lookup yields CDR1 SGHRS and CDR2 YFSETQ. This chain's CDR3 is CASSEPGQTFLGYTF. The CDR3 DNA follows: TGCGCCAGCAGCGAACCGGGACAGACCTTCCTAGGCTACACCTTC.

The gene calls are TRBV27 and TRBJ1-2; D not certain. Trimming removed 2 bases at V and 6 bases at J, with 13 bases between. Germline values: CDR1 MNHEY, CDR2 SMNVEV (reference sequence). The CDR3 is 14 amino acids. The CDR3 nucleotides are TGTGCCAGCAGTTTAGATAAAGCGGTGGATGGCTACACCTTC. Translating gives CASSLDKAVDGYTF.

This chain links TRBV11-1 with TRBJ2-3, with 8 bases that match TRBD2. The CDR3 is made up of 15 amino acids. Trimming took 5 bases from V and 0 from J; bases not matched to a gene: 4. The V gene's germline CDR1 is SGHAT and CDR2 FQDESV (reference sequence). In DNA form, the CDR3 reads TGTGCCAGCAGCGGAGCGGGGGCTAGCACAGATACGCAGTATTTT. This gives the protein CASSGAGASTDTQYF.

This chain joins TRBV24-1 and TRBJ1-2; D remains ambiguous. Germline V gene lookup returns CDR1 KGHDR and CDR2 SFDVKD. This CDR3 is 14 amino acids long. The V and J ends lost 3 bases and 2 bases respectively, with 9 bases between them. CDR3 DNA: TGTGCCACCAGTGATCCCGACCGAAACTATGGCTACACCTTC. Protein product: CATSDPDRNYGYTF.

This clone appeared once. This chain links TRBV27 with TRBJ2-3; D unresolved. This CDR3 has 11 amino acids. The V end lost 2 bases, the J end lost 6 bases, and 3 bases lay between the germline ends. CDR1 and CDR2 from the germline V gene are MNHEY and SMNVEV (reference sequence). The CDR3 bases are TGTGCCAGCAGTTTAGCGGATACGCAGTATTTT. Translating it yields CASSLADTQYF.

V and J are TRBV27 and TRBJ2-7; the D gene is possibly TRBD2 (5 bases). The germline CDR1 and CDR2 sequences are MNHEY and SMNVEV (reference sequence). Deletions cut 2 bases from V and 3 bases from J, with 14 bases between. The CDR3 is 15 residues long. The DNA for the CDR3 is TGTGCCAGCAGTTTACGGTCTAGCCGTCTCTACGAGCAGTACTTC. It yields the protein CASSLRSSRLYEQYF.

This chain uses TRBV6-2 or TRBV6-3 with TRBJ2-7, with D possibly called TRBD1 or TRBD2 (5 bases each). This CDR3 is built from 14 residues. V was pared by 2 bases and J by 2 bases, with 10 bases between. Per the germline V gene, CDR1 is MNHEY and CDR2 is SVGEGT. CDR3 DNA sequence: TGTGCCAGCAGTTACGGGACGGTAACCTACGAGCAGTACTTC. This translates into CASSYGTVTYEQYF.

The J gene is TRBJ2-7, the V gene TRBV7-9; D is possibly TRBD2 (6 bases). CDR1 is SEHNR, CDR2 FQNEAQ, per germline (reference sequence). The CDR3 contains 13 residues. The V end lost 4 bases, the J end lost 2 bases, and 9 bases lay between the germline ends. The CDR3 region has the DNA TGTGCCAGCAGCTGGGACTCCCCCTACGAGCAGTACTTC. Translation: CASSWDSPYEQYF.

The chain joins TRBV10-3 to TRBJ1-2; D is uncertain. CDR3 length: 13 residues. The germline CDR1 and CDR2 sequences are ENHRY and SYGVKD. The V end lost 0 bases, the J end lost 8 bases, and 10 bases lay between the germline ends. The CDR3 bases are TGTGCCATCAGTGAGTCGACTTTCGGGGGCTACACCTTC. Its protein product is CAISESTFGGYTF.

The genes are TRBV5-8 and TRBJ2-7; possible D gene TRBD1, 5 bases. Per germline, CDR1 SGHTS and CDR2 YDEGEE. The CDR3 sequence is 15 residues long. V lost 4 bases and J 3 bases, leaving 17 bases between the germline ends. CDR3 sequence reads: CASSQDLTDFYEQYF. The CDR3 nucleotides are TGTGCCAGCAGCCAGGACCTGACAGATTTCTACGAGCAGTACTTC.

The chain recombines TRBV2 with TRBJ1-2; D gene uncertain. The CDR3 extends over 12 amino acids. V lost 1 base, J lost 6 bases, and 6 bases lay in between. Germline CDR1 SNHLY, CDR2 FYNNEI. The CDR3 DNA sequence: TGTGCCAGCAGTGAAGTCGGGGATGGCTACACCTTC. It is translated as CASSEVGDGYTF.

The CDR3 nucleotides are TGTGCCACCAGTGACCCGAGCAGGGGGAACACTGAAGCTTTCTTT. It is translated as CATSDPSRGNTEAFF. The chain joins TRBV24-1 to TRBJ1-1; D may be TRBD1 (6 bases). The CDR3 extends over 15 amino acids. The germline V gene encodes CDR1 KGHDR and CDR2 SFDVKD. Trimming took 4 bases from V and 1 from J, leaving 12 bases between them.

The rearrangement links TRBV6-5 to TRBJ2-7; possibly TRBD1 or TRBD2 for D (5 bases each). The CDR3 spans 15 residues. Looked up from germline, CDR1 is MNHEY and CDR2 is SVGAGI. Trimming stripped 5 bases from V and 4 bases from J, with 18 bases between. The CDR3 DNA reads as TGTGCCAGCAGTAATGGACCGGGACGGGCTTACGAGCAGTACTTC. It is translated as CASSNGPGRAYEQYF.

V gene TRBV9 combines with J gene TRBJ2-5; weak D call: TRBD2 (7 bases). CDR1 is SGDLS, CDR2 YYNGEE, per germline. The CDR3 has 15 amino acids. The V gene lost 3 bases and the J gene lost 5 bases, with 17 bases spanning the gap. The CDR3 loop is CASSASPGGRETQYF. CDR3 bases: TGTGCCAGCAGCGCCTCCCCGGGGGGCCGGGAGACCCAGTACTTC.

J is TRBJ1-4 and V is TRBV7-3; maybe TRBD1 (5 bases). Germline CDR1 SGHTA, CDR2 FQGTGA. The length of the CDR3 is 16 residues. The V and J ends lost 2 bases and 0 bases respectively, with 10 bases between them. In nucleotides, the CDR3 is TGTGCCAGCAGCTTATGGCAGGGTGCAACTAATGAAAAACTGTTTTTT. Translated, it gives CASSLWQGATNEKLFF.